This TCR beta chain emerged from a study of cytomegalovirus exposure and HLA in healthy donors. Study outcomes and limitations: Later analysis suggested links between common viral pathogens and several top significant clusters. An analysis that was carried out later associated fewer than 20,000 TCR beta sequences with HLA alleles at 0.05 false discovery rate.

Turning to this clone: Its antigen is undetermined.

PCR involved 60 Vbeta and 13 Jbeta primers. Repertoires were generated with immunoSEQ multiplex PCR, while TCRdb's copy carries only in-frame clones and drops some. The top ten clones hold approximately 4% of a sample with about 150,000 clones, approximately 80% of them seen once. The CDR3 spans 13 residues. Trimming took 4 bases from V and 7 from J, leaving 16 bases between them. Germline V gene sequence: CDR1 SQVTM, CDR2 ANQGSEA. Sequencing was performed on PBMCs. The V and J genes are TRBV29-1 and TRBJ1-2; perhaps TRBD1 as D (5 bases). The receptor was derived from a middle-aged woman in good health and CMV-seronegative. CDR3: CSVVRSGGGGYTF. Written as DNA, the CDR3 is TGCAGCGTTGTAAGATCCGGGGGGGGTGGCTACACCTTC.